This passage covers 32 T cell receptor beta chains from one sample sequenced in a study of shared clonotypes between healthy human individuals. The method was immunoSEQ multiplex PCR; TCRdb's version includes in-frame clones alone and lacks a portion of them. The data show about 700,000 clones, with around 92% seen just once and 24% held by the top ten. Naivety among CD8 cells was defined by CD45RO negativity and positive CCR7 selection, thereby excluding terminally differentiated effector memory CD45RA+ cells. Sequences were obtained from naive CD8+ T cells sorted from blood. The receptors come from a young man in good health.

The V and J genes are TRBV4-3 and TRBJ2-7; a weak D match, TRBD1 (5 bases). The CDR3 runs 15 residues. The V gene lost 0 bases and the J gene lost 4 bases, with 13 bases spanning the gap. CDR1 is LGHNA, CDR2 YSLEER, per germline. The CDR3 protein is CASSQDPGSSYEQYF. For the CDR3, the DNA is TGCGCCAGCAGCCAAGACCCAGGGTCTAGTTACGAGCAGTACTTC.

The chain links TRBV28 to TRBJ2-7; 8 bases agree with TRBD1. The CDR3 consists of 14 residues. Unmatched junction bases numbered 9, after V lost 5 bases and J lost 6 bases. Per germline, CDR1 MDHEN and CDR2 SYDVKM. As DNA, the CDR3 is TGTGCCAGCAGTCCTACGGGACAGGTATCCGAGCAGTACTTC. As protein: CASSPTGQVSEQYF. The variable domain in full, completed from reference TRBV28 and TRBJ2-7, reads DVKVTQSSRYLVKRTGEKVFLECVQDMDHENMFWYRQDPGLGLRLIYFSYDVKMKEKGDIPEGYSVSREKKERFSLILESASTNQTSMYLCASSPTGQVSEQYFGPGTRLTVT.

J is TRBJ2-7 and V is TRBV10-2; possibly TRBD2 for D (5 bases). Germline CDR1 and CDR2: WSHSY and SAAADI. This CDR3 has 11 amino acids. The germline V and J ends were trimmed by 3 bases and 6 bases, with 6 bases remaining between them. The CDR3 coding sequence is TGCGCCAGCAGTGAAGGAGGCGAGCAGTACTTC. Protein: CASSEGGEQYF.

V usage is TRBV4-2 and J usage is TRBJ2-1; D could derive from TRBD1 or TRBD2 (6 bases each). The germline V and J ends were trimmed by 3 bases and 2 bases, with 8 bases remaining between them. The CDR3 has 14 residues. Per the germline V gene, CDR1 is LGHNA and CDR2 is YNFKEQ. This CDR3 reads CASSQGGPYNEQFF. The CDR3 DNA follows: TGTGCCAGCAGCCAGGGGGGCCCCTACAATGAGCAGTTCTTC.

This clone was counted once. The chain is built from TRBV5-8 and TRBJ2-1; the match to TRBD1 covers 8 bases. J gave up 8 bases and V 2 bases, and 9 bases lay outside the gene matches. The CDR3 length is 15 residues. Germline assignment: CDR1 SGHTS and CDR2 YDEGEE. The CDR3 DNA sequence: TGTGCCAGCAGCTTTTTTGGACAGGGTGTCCATGAGCAGTTCTTC. It translates to CASSFFGQGVHEQFF.

V gene TRBV5-8 combines with J gene TRBJ2-1, with a tentative D call TRBD2 (5 bases). The CDR3 sequence is 14 residues long. The ends were cut back, 4 bases at V and 4 bases at J, with 12 bases in the middle. CDR1 SGHTS and CDR2 YDEGEE come from the germline V gene. The CDR3 loop reads CASSERSGYNEQFF. CDR3 coding DNA: TGTGCCAGCAGCGAACGATCGGGGTACAATGAGCAGTTCTTC.

The chain is built from TRBV14 and TRBJ2-7; 9 nucleotides line up with TRBD1. The CDR3 contains 14 residues. In germline, CDR1 is SGHDN, CDR2 FVKESK. V lost 3 bases, J lost 3 bases, and 3 bases stayed unmatched. The chain's CDR3 is CASSQPGQGYEQYF. The CDR3 DNA reads as TGTGCCAGCAGCCAGCCGGGACAGGGCTACGAGCAGTACTTC.

The rearrangement joins TRBV7-9 to TRBJ2-4, with D possibly matching TRBD2 (5 bases). The germline CDR1 and CDR2 sequences are SEHNR and FQNEAQ (reference sequence). This CDR3 is built from 16 residues. V was cut by 5 bases and J by 5 bases, with 19 bases left in between. CDR3 protein: CASSDLGWESENIQYF. The CDR3 nucleotides read TGTGCCAGCAGCGATCTAGGTTGGGAGTCAGAAAACATTCAGTACTTC. Looking up the rest from reference TRBV7-9 and TRBJ2-4 gives the full variable domain: DTGVSQNPRHKITKRGQNVTFRCDPISEHNRLYWYRQTLGQGPEFLTYFQNEAQLEKSRLLSDRFSAERPKGSFSTLEIQRTEQGDSAMYLCASSDLGWESENIQYFGAGTRLSVL.

V gene TRBV4-1 combines with J gene TRBJ1-5, with TRBD1 matching over 7 bases. Germline V gene lookup returns CDR1 MGHRA and CDR2 YSYEKL. The CDR3 is 15 amino acids. With V trimmed by 0 bases and J by 9 bases, 8 bases remained unmatched. CDR3 nucleotides: TGCGCCAGCAGCCAAGAAAACAGGGGAAAGTCGCCCCAGCATTTT. This encodes CASSQENRGKSPQHF.

The chain recombines TRBV11-2 with TRBJ2-7; D is perhaps TRBD1 (5 bases). The germline gives CDR1 SGHAT, CDR2 FQNNGV. The CDR3 extends over 15 amino acids. V dropped 8 bases and J dropped 3 bases, with 20 bases sitting between them. CDR3 protein: CASSRDRQRNYEQYF. The CDR3 nucleotides are TGTGCCAGCTCCAGGGATCGACAGCGAAACTACGAGCAGTACTTC.

The J gene is TRBJ2-7, the V gene TRBV28, with D tentatively TRBD1 (6 bases). This CDR3 is 16 amino acids long. From germline, CDR1 is MDHEN and CDR2 SYDVKM. V was pared by 6 bases and J by 1 base, with 19 bases between. This CDR3 is CASSLPQTGQSYEQYF. CDR3 bases: TGTGCCAGCAGCTTACCTCAGACCGGACAGTCCTACGAGCAGTACTTC.

The chain links TRBV11-2 to TRBJ2-7, with D possibly TRBD1 on 7 matching bases. The V gene's germline CDR1 is SGHAT and CDR2 FQNNGV. V gave up 0 bases and J gave up 6 bases, with 15 bases separating them. This CDR3 region has 15 residues. The CDR3 is CASSLEYGGGREQYF. As DNA, the CDR3 is TGTGCCAGCAGCTTAGAGTATGGAGGGGGCCGCGAGCAGTACTTC.

On this clone: The sample holds other DNA sequences that translate to the same CDR3. The chain combines TRBV7-9 with TRBJ2-7; possible D gene TRBD2, 5 bases. The CDR3 consists of 11 residues. Germline loops: CDR1 SEHNR, CDR2 FQNEAQ (reference sequence). Trimming removed 5 bases at V and 7 bases at J, with 9 bases between. For the CDR3, the DNA is TGTGCCAGCAGCAGGACGGGAGAGCAGTACTTC. It encodes CASSRTGEQYF.

The chain joins TRBV11-2 to TRBJ2-5; 9 bases are a match to TRBD2. V trimming: 0 bases; J trimming: 0 bases; junction bases outside the gene matches: 5. This CDR3 is built from 17 residues. Germline V CDR1 and CDR2: SGHAT, FQNNGV. The CDR3 DNA reads as TGTGCCAGCAGCTTAGATAGGGCGGGGGGGCACCAAGAGACCCAGTACTTC. As protein: CASSLDRAGGHQETQYF.

The gene calls are TRBV11-3 and TRBJ2-7, with a tentative D call TRBD2 (5 bases). This CDR3 has 14 residues. V gave up 5 bases and J gave up 0 bases, with 11 bases separating them. The V gene's germline CDR1 is SGHNT and CDR2 YENEEA. The CDR3 protein is CASSVSENSYEQYF. The CDR3 DNA sequence: TGTGCCAGCAGCGTTAGCGAAAACTCCTACGAGCAGTACTTC.

The rearrangement uses TRBV9 and TRBJ1-2; no clear D. The CDR3 length is 15 residues. Trimming removed 4 bases from V and 2 bases from J, with 15 bases in between. The germline V gene encodes CDR1 SGDLS and CDR2 YYNGEE. CDR3 region: CASSSPSSPNYGYTF. The CDR3 nucleotides are TGTGCCAGCAGCTCCCCGTCGAGCCCAAACTATGGCTACACCTTC.

The V call is TRBV11-2, the J call TRBJ2-7; D gene uncertain. Trimming shortened V by 1 base and J by 2 bases, and 18 bases separated the two germline ends. The CDR3 spans 17 residues. CDR1 and CDR2 from the germline V gene are SGHAT and FQNNGV. As DNA, the CDR3 is TGTGCCAGCAGCTTAGTAGGTGTTGCCTCGTTCACCTACGAGCAGTACTTC. Its translation is CASSLVGVASFTYEQYF. The whole variable domain, remainder taken from reference TRBV11-2 and TRBJ2-7, is EAGVAQSPRYKIIEKRQSVAFWCNPISGHATLYWYQQILGQGPKLLIQFQNNGVVDDSQLPKDRFSAERLKGVDSTLKIQPAKLEDSAVYLCASSLVGVASFTYEQYFGPGTRLTVT.

This chain connects TRBV19 to TRBJ2-2, with 10 bases lining up with TRBD2. The V gene's germline CDR1 is LNHDA and CDR2 SQIVND (reference sequence). There are 14 residues in the CDR3. The DNA of the CDR3 is TGTGCTTCAAAGCGGGAGGGCCATGTCGGGGAGCTGTTTTTT. Protein product: CASKREGHVGELFF.

This chain joins TRBV10-3 and TRBJ2-2; 10 bases line up with TRBD2. Germline trimming cut 2 bases from V and 2 bases from J; bases unmatched to any gene: 11. Germline V gene sequence: CDR1 ENHRY, CDR2 SYGVKD. CDR3 length equals 19 residues. The DNA for the CDR3 is TGTGCCATCAGTGAGCCAAAAGCGGGACTAGCGTATAACACCGGGGAGCTGTTTTTT. Protein product: CAISEPKAGLAYNTGELFF.

The V and J genes are TRBV30 and TRBJ1-1; tentatively, D is TRBD1 (5 bases). The CDR3 is 14 amino acids. Germline V gene lookup returns CDR1 GTSNPN and CDR2 SVGIG (reference sequence). V dropped 3 bases and J dropped 3 bases, with 14 bases sitting between them. CDR3 DNA: TGTGCCTGGAGACCGCCCGGGGGGTACACTGAAGCTTTCTTT. This codes for CAWRPPGGYTEAFF.

The rearrangement joins TRBV25-1 to TRBJ1-2, with a possible D match to TRBD1 (5 bases). The CDR3 runs to 14 residues. Trimming removed 1 base at V and 8 bases at J, with 14 bases between. CDR1 MGHDK and CDR2 SYGVNS come from the germline V gene. This CDR3 reads CASSEFETAFGYTF. CDR3 sequence (DNA): TGTGCCAGCAGTGAATTCGAGACAGCCTTCGGCTACACCTTC.

The rearrangement joins TRBV18 to TRBJ2-2; no clear D gene. The CDR3 runs to 18 residues. Trimming left V 2 bases short and J 5 bases short, with 21 bases between. Germline V gene lookup returns CDR1 KGHSH and CDR2 LQKENI. CDR3 protein: CASSPSSDIPQRTGELFF. In nucleotides, the CDR3 is TGTGCCAGCTCACCATCATCCGACATCCCTCAGAGGACCGGGGAGCTGTTTTTT.

The V gene is TRBV4-1, the J gene TRBJ2-6; D might be TRBD1 or TRBD2, each matching 5 bases. The CDR3 sequence is 17 residues long. The germline V gene encodes CDR1 MGHRA and CDR2 YSYEKL. V gave up 6 bases and J gave up 2 bases, with 17 bases separating them. The CDR3 is CASRGPARSTGANVLTF. The CDR3 DNA is TGCGCCAGCAGGGGACCCGCCCGTAGTACTGGGGCCAACGTCCTGACTTTC.

The chain is built from TRBV7-6 and TRBJ1-3, with 8 bases that match TRBD1. The CDR3 contains 16 residues. V lost 5 bases and J lost 0; bases outside the gene matches: 6. Germline V CDR1 and CDR2: SGHVS, FNYEAQ. DNA for the CDR3: TGTGCCAGCAGCCCGAGGACAGGGAACTCTGGAAACACCATATATTTT. Protein sequence: CASSPRTGNSGNTIYF.

The CDR3 sequence: CASSGGQGVARVAGEQYF. CDR3 in DNA: TGTGCCAGCAGCGGCGGACAGGGCGTCGCACGGGTTGCGGGAGAGCAGTACTTC. The chain employs TRBV5-8 and TRBJ2-7; TRBD1 matches 8 bases. CDR3 length: 18 residues. Losses at the gene ends were 4 bases for V and 7 bases for J; bases not matched to a gene: 22. Germline values: CDR1 SGHTS, CDR2 YDEGEE.

The chain uses TRBV7-9 and TRBJ2-3, with D perhaps matching TRBD1 (5 bases). The germline V gene encodes CDR1 SEHNR and CDR2 FQNEAQ (reference sequence). The V gene lost 5 bases and the J gene lost 2 bases, with 14 bases spanning the gap. This CDR3 has 15 amino acids. The CDR3 DNA sequence: TGTGCCAGCAGCCCGTGGACACACGCCACAGATACGCAGTATTTT. Amino acid sequence: CASSPWTHATDTQYF.

V usage is TRBV30 and J usage is TRBJ2-3; no definite D call. This CDR3 contains 18 residues. V was cut by 3 bases and J by 6 bases, with 28 bases left in between. CDR1 GTSNPN and CDR2 SVGIG come from the germline V gene (reference sequence). The CDR3 DNA sequence: TGTGCCTGGAGCTCCTTCCCCCCAGAGATGGGGAAACGGGATACGCAGTATTTT. As protein: CAWSSFPPEMGKRDTQYF.

This clone was counted once. The chain is built from TRBV7-3 and TRBJ2-3; 14 bases map to TRBD2. The junction had 4 bases not matched to a gene; V was cut back by 5 bases and J by 3 bases. The CDR3 consists of 16 residues. Germline lookup yields CDR1 SGHTA and CDR2 FQGTGA. CDR3 bases: TGTGCCAGCAGCCCCTGGACTAGCGGGAGGACAGATACGCAGTATTTT. Its translation: CASSPWTSGRTDTQYF.

The chain uses TRBV9 and TRBJ2-3; 14 bases align to TRBD2. Per germline, CDR1 SGDLS and CDR2 YYNGEE. The CDR3 is 22 residues long. V dropped 3 bases and J dropped 0; count of bases not matched to a gene: 18. CDR3 sequence (DNA): TGTGCCAGCAGCGGCCTCGGTGAGACTAGCGGGAGGGAGTCAATTAGCACAGATACGCAGTATTTT. Translation gives CASSGLGETSGRESISTDTQYF.

This clone was seen once. This same CDR3 is encoded by further DNA sequences in the sample. This chain links TRBV7-9 with TRBJ2-7, with TRBD2 matching 8 bases. The germline V gene encodes CDR1 SEHNR and CDR2 FQNEAQ (reference sequence). CDR3 length equals 15 residues. V shed 1 base, J shed 0 bases, and the junction held 2 bases outside the gene matches. CDR3 sequence reads: CASSLGLAGSYEQYF. The CDR3 nucleotides read TGTGCCAGCAGCTTAGGTCTAGCGGGCTCCTACGAGCAGTACTTC.

A few counts support this clone. The chain combines TRBV7-9 with TRBJ2-7; D is unresolved. Trimming left V 1 base short and J 2 bases short, with 6 bases between. The germline V gene has CDR1 SEHNR and CDR2 FQNEAQ (reference sequence). The CDR3 has 13 residues. The CDR3 is CASSLDSAYEQYF. As DNA, the CDR3 is TGTGCCAGCAGCTTAGACAGTGCCTACGAGCAGTACTTC.

The gene calls are TRBV9 and TRBJ2-3; 8 nucleotides agree with TRBD2. Germline assignment: CDR1 SGDLS and CDR2 YYNGEE. The length of the CDR3 is 14 residues. V gave up 6 bases and J gave up 4 bases; unmatched junction bases: 7. Here the CDR3 DNA reads TGTGCCAGCAACGCGGGACTAGTGGCAGATACGCAGTATTTT. It encodes CASNAGLVADTQYF.